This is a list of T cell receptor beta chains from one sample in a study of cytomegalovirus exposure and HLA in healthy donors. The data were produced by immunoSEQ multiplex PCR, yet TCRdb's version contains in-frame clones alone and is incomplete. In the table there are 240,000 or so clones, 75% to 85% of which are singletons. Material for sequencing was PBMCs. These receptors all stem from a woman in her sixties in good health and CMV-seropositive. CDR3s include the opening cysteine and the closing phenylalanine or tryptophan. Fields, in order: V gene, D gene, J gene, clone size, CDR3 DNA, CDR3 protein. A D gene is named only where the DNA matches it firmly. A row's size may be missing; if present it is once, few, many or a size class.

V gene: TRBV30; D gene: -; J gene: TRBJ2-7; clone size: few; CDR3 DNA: TGTGCCTGGAGTGTAACAAGGCGGTCCTACGAGCAGTACTTC; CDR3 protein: CAWSVTRRSYEQYF
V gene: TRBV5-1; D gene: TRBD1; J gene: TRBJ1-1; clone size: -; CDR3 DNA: TGCGCCAGCAGCTTGGAGTGGACAGGGGGCACTGAAGCTTTCTTT; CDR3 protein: CASSLEWTGGTEAFF
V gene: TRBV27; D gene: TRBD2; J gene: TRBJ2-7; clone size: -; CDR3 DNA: TGTGCCAGTAGTGACGGGACTAGCGGGAGCCACGAGCAGTACTTC; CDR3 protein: CASSDGTSGSHEQYF
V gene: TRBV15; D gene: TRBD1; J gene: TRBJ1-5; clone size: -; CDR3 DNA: TGTGCCACCAAACAGGGGGGAGGGCAGCCCCAGCATTTT; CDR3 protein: CATKQGGGQPQHF
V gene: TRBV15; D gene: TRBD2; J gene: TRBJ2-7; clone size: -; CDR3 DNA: TGTGCCACCAGCAGTAGGGGAGGGGTCTTCGAGCAGTACTTC; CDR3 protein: CATSSRGGVFEQYF
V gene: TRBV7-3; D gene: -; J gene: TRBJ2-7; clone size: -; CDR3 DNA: TGTGCCAGCAGCTTGGGTGGGAGAGACTACGAGCAGTACTTC; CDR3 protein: CASSLGGRDYEQYF
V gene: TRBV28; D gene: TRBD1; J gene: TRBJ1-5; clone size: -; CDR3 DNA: TGTGCCAGCAGTTTTTGGTCCCGGGGACAGGACCGGCAGCCCCAGCATTTT; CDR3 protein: CASSFWSRGQDRQPQHF
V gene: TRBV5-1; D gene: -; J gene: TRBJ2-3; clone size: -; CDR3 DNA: TGCGCCAGCAGCCTGCAGGGGGAGGCAGATACGCAGTATTTT; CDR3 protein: CASSLQGEADTQYF
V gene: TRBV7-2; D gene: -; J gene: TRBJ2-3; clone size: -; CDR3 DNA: TGTGCCAGGTCTAAGGGGGGCACAGATACGCAGTATTTT; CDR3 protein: CARSKGGTDTQYF
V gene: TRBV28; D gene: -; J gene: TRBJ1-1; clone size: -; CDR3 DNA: TGTGCCAGCAGAAACAGGAGGAACACTGAAGCTTTCTTT; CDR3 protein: CASRNRRNTEAFF
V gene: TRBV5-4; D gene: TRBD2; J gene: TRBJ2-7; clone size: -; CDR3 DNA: TGTGCCAGCAGCTTGGACGGACTAGCTAATTCCGAGCAGTACTTC; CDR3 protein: CASSLDGLANSEQYF
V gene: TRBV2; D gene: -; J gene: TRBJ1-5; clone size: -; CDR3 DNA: TGTGCCAGCAGTCGACAGGGCAATCAGCCCCAGCATTTT; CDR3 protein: CASSRQGNQPQHF
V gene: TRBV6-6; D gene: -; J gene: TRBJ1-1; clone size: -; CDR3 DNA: TGTGCCAGCAGTCTCCAGGGGCAGGACACTGAAGCTTTCTTT; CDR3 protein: CASSLQGQDTEAFF
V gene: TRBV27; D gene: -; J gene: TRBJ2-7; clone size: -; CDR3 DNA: TGTGCCAGCAGTACCCTCAGGGAATCCTACGAGCAGTACTTC; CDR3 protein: CASSTLRESYEQYF
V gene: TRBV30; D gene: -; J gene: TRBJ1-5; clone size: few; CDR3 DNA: TGTGCCTGGACCCAGGGGCAGGGTAGACAGCCCCAGCATTTT; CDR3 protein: CAWTQGQGRQPQHF
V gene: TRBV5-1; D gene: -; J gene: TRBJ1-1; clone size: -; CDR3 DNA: TGCGCCAGCAGCTGGCAGGGGATGAACACTGAAGCTTTCTTT; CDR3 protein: CASSWQGMNTEAFF
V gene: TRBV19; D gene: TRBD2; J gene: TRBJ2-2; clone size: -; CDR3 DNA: TGTGCCAGTAGTGCCCCCGGGACTACCTACACCGGGGAGCTGTTTTTT; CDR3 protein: CASSAPGTTYTGELFF
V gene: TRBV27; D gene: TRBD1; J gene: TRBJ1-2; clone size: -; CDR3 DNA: TGTGCCAGCAGTACAGGGACAGGGCCCTATGGCTACACCTTC; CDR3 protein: CASSTGTGPYGYTF
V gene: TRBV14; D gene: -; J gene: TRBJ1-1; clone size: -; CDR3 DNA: TGTGCCAGCAGCCAAGAGACGGGGAACACTGAAGCTTTCTTT; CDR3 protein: CASSQETGNTEAFF
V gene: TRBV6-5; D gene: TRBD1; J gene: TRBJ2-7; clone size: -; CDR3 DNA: TGTGCCAGCAGCAGGGACAGACGGAGCTCCTACGAGCAGTACTTC; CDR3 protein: CASSRDRRSSYEQYF
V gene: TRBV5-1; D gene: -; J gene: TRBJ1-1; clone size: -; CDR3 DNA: TGCGCCAGCAGCTTGGTACAGGGAAGAGGTACTGAAGCTTTCTTT; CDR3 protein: CASSLVQGRGTEAFF
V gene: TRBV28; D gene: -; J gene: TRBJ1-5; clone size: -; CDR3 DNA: TGTGCCAGCGTACCGCCAGGATATAGCAATCAGCCCCAGCATTTT; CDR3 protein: CASVPPGYSNQPQHF
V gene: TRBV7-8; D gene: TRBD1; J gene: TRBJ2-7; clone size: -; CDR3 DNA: TGTGCCAGCAGCTTAGACGGGACAGGCAAAAGGAGGCAGTACTTC; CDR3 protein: CASSLDGTGKRRQYF
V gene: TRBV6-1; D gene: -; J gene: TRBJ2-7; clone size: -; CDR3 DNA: TGTGCCAGCAGGAGGAGGGGGGGCTACGAGCAGTACTTC; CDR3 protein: CASRRRGGYEQYF
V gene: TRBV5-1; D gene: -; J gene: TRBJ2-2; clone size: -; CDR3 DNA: TGCGCCAGCAGCTTGGGTCGAGAGGGCGGGGAGCTGTTTTTT; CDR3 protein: CASSLGREGGELFF
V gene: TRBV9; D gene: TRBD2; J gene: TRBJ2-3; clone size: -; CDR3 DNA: TGTGCCAGCAGCGTAGGTCTAGCGGGAGGGGGCACAGATACGCAGTATTTT; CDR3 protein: CASSVGLAGGGTDTQYF
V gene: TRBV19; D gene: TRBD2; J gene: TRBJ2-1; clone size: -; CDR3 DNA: TGTGCCAGTAGTATCCCTTCCGGGACTAGGGTCCATGAGCAGTTCTTC; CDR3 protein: CASSIPSGTRVHEQFF
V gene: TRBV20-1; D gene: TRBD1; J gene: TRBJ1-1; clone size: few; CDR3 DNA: TGCAGTGCTGGCAGGGGGCGCGAAGCTTTCTTT; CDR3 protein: CSAGRGREAFF
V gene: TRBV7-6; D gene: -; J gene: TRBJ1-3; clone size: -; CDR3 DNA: TGTGCCAGCAGCTTATCAGGGTCTGGAAACACCATATATTTT; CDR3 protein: CASSLSGSGNTIYF
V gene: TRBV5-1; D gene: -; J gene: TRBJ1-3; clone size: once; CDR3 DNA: TGCGCCAGCAGCTCCGAGTACCGAGTAACGGGAAACACCATATATTTT; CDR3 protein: CASSSEYRVTGNTIYF
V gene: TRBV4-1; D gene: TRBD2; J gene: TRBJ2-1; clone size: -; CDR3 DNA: TGCGCCAGCAGCCAGGGGACTAGGGATATCAATGAGCAGTTCTTC; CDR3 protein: CASSQGTRDINEQFF
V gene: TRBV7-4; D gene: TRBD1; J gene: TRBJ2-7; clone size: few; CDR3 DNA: TGTGCCAGCAGCCCGACAGGGGTCGACGAGCAGTACTTC; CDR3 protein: CASSPTGVDEQYF
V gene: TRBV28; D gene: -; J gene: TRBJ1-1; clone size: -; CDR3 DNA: TGTGCCAGCAGTACACCGGTGGCGGGGACTGAAGCTTTCTTT; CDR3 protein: CASSTPVAGTEAFF
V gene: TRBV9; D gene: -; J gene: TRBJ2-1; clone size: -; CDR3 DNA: TGTGCCAGCAGCGGTCCGAGATACAATGAGCAGTTCTTC; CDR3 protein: CASSGPRYNEQFF
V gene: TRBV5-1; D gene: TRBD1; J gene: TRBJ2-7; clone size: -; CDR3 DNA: TGCGCCAGCAGCTCCGGGACAGGGGGGCTCGAGCAGTACTTC; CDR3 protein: CASSSGTGGLEQYF
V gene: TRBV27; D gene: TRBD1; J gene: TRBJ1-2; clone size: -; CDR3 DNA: TGTGCCAGCAGATTACAGGGGGGACCTTATGGCTACACCTTC; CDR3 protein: CASRLQGGPYGYTF
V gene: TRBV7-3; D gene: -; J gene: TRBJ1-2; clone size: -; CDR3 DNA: TGTGCCGGCAGCCCTAACGGCCGAGCGGGGGACTATGGCTACACCTTC; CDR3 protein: CAGSPNGRAGDYGYTF
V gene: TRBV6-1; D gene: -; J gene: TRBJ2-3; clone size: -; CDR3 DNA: TGTGCCAGCAGTGGAACCCTGGGAGCGGAGGGCACAGATACGCAGTATTTT; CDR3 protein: CASSGTLGAEGTDTQYF
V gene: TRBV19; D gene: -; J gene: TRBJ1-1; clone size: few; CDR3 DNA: TGTGCCAGTAGTATAGTGGCGGCCAACACTGAAGCTTTCTTT; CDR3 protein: CASSIVAANTEAFF
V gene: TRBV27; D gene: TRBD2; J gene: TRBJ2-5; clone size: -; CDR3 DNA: TGTGCCAGCAGATTAGCGGGAGGGCCTGGGGAGACCCAGTACTTC; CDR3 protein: CASRLAGGPGETQYF
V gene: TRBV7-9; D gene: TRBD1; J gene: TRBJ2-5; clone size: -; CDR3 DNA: TGTGCCAGCAGTTCTAGGACAGGGGGCAGGACGGTAAAAGAGACCCAGTACTTC; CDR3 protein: CASSSRTGGRTVKETQYF
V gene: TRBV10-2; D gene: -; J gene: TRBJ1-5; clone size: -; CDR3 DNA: TGCGCCAGCAGTGATGCCCGGGATCAGCCCCAGCATTTT; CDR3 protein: CASSDARDQPQHF
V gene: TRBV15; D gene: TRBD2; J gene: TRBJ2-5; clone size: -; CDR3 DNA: TGTGCCACCAGCAGGACTAGCATAGAGACCCAGTACTTC; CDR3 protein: CATSRTSIETQYF
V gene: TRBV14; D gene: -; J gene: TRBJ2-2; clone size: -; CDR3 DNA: TGTGCCAGCAGCCAACTAGGGGAGCTGTTTTTT; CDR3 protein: CASSQLGELFF
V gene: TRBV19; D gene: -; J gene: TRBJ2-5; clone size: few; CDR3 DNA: TGTGCCAGTAGTATTTACCCCGGGACCCGTCTGGGAGGGACCCAGTACTTC; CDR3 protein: CASSIYPGTRLGGTQYF
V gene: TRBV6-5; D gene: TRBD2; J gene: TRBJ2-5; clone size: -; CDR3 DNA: TGTGCCAGCAGTTACTCGGGCGGGAGGGGTGAGACCCAGTACTTC; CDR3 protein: CASSYSGGRGETQYF
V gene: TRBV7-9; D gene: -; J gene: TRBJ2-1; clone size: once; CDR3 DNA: TGTGCCAGCAGTTCGGGAGTAATTTACAATGAGCAGTTCTTC; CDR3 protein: CASSSGVIYNEQFF
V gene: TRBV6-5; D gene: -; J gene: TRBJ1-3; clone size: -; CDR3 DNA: TGTGCCAGCTCCCAACCAGGGGTATTTGGAAACACCATATATTTT; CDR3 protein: CASSQPGVFGNTIYF
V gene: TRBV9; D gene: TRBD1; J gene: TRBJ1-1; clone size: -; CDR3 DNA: TGTGCCAGCAGCGCCGGGACAGCCACTGAAGCTTTCTTT; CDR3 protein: CASSAGTATEAFF
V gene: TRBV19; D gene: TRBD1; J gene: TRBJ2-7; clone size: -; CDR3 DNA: TGTGCCAGTAGGGGACAGGGCTACGAGCAGTACTTC; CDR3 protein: CASRGQGYEQYF